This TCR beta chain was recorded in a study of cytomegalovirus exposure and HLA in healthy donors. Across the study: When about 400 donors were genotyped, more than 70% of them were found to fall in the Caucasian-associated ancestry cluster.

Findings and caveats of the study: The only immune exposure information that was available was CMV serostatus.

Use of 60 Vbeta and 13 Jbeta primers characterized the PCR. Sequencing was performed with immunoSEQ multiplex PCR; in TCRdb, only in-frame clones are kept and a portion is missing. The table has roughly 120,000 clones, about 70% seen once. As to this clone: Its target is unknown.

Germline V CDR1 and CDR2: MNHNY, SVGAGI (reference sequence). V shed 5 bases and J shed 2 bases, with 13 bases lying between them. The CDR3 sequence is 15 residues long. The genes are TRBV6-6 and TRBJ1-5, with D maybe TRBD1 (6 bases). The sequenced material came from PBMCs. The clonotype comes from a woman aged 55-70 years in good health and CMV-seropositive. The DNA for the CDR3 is TGTGCCAGCAGTACAAAGGACAGCCGCAATCAGCCCCAGCATTTT. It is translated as CASSTKDSRNQPQHF.